This TCR beta chain is drawn from a study of T cell repertoires in cytomegalovirus infection. Turning to the study itself: Epitope selection comprised recently identified HLA-C-restricted CMV epitopes and well-studied HLA-B-restricted CMV epitopes. Matching HLA type, along with CMV infection, was indicated by public TCR beta signatures. The study's findings and limits: Public TCR beta family frequency separated CMV-and-HLA carriers, including in an independent cohort. Dominating the ex vivo response were HLA-C-restricted CMV-specific TCR beta clonotypes.

TCRdb re-derived calls from the reads in MiXCR, one entry per CDR3 protein. Of 200,000 to 250,000 distinct CDR3 sequences detected, about 40% appear once; the ten largest clones hold around 64%. This clonotype appeared a few times. What it binds is unknown. The sequencing here drew on CD8+ T cells from cultured PBMCs, taken from culture after CMV antigen stimulation. The TCR originated in a human donor in good health (CMV status not recorded). Some clones in this sample may be carry-over from other donors' samples.

The CDR3: CASSGLAGVRTDTQYF. CDR3 DNA sequence: TGTGCCAGCAGTGGTCTAGCGGGAGTTAGGACAGATACGCAGTATTTT. J is TRBJ2-3 and V is TRBV2; TRBD2 aligns across 10 bases. CDR3 size: 16 residues. Germline CDR1 and CDR2: SNHLY and FYNNEI. With V trimmed by 4 bases and J by 3 bases, 7 bases remained unmatched.